These 4 T cell receptor beta chains originate from one sample sequenced in a study of T cell repertoires in cytomegalovirus infection. TCRdb reprocessed the reads via MiXCR and lists one record per CDR3 protein. The sample records roughly 720,000 distinct CDR3 sequences, less than 40% being singletons. Input material: PBMCs. The receptors originated from a human donor in good health (CMV status not recorded). Some clones in this sample may be carry-over from other donors' samples.

This clonotype was seen only once. The chain is built from TRBV7-2 and TRBJ2-3; 8 bases align to TRBD1. The CDR3 runs to 15 residues. Per the germline V gene, CDR1 is SGHTA and CDR2 is FQGNSA. V was clipped by 3 bases and J by 4 bases; unmatched bases: 6. The DNA of the CDR3 is TGTACCAGCAGCTTTACAGGGGGGCGAGCAGATACGCAGTATTTT. Translation gives CTSSFTGGRADTQYF.

This clonotype was counted a single time. Germline is not matched at one junction end, which may reflect a read error. The genes are TRBV5-1 and TRBJ1-1; D is unclear. Germline CDR1 SGHRS, CDR2 YFSETQ. CDR3 length equals 13 residues. This CDR3 is CACSLERGTEAFF. In nucleotides, the CDR3 is TGCGCCTGCAGCTTGGAGCGGGGCACTGAAGCTTTCTTT.

This clonotype came up many times. This chain joins TRBV12-3 or TRBV12-4 and TRBJ2-7; D may be TRBD1 (6 bases). The CDR3 is made up of 14 amino acids. Trimming pared 6 bases from V and 2 bases from J, leaving 14 bases between. In DNA form, the CDR3 reads TGTGCCAGCAGCTTAACAGGGATCCCCTACGAGCAGTACTTC. Protein sequence: CASSLTGIPYEQYF.

This clonotype turned up a few times. The gene calls are TRBV12-5 and TRBJ1-2, with 8 bases aligning to TRBD1. The length of the CDR3 is 14 residues. V was clipped by 3 bases and J by 4 bases; unmatched bases: 4. Germline values: CDR1 LGHNT, CDR2 FRNRAP. As DNA, the CDR3 is TGTGCTAGTGGTTTTCGGGACAGGTCCTATGGCTACACCTTC. Translating gives CASGFRDRSYGYTF.